Listed below are T cell receptor beta chains from one sample, sequenced in a study of blood T cell repertoires in COVID-19. TCRdb's table, derived via immunoSEQ multiplex PCR, lists solely in-frame clones and lacks some. This repertoire shows around 300,000 clones, approximately 85% found once; its top ten account for 8% to 13%. Sequenced: peripheral blood. The receptors were sampled from a woman in her sixties or seventies with acute or convalescent COVID-19. CDR3s include the opening cysteine and the closing phenylalanine or tryptophan. D genes are given only for firm matches. Clone sizes are given selectively: once, few, many, or a class where the clone is expanded.

clone_size | d_call | v_call | cdr3_length | cdr3_aa
. | TRBD1 | TRBV5-6 | 15 | CASRIAGTGVRGYTF
. | . | TRBV5-8 | 16 | CASSLARRQGNYGYTF
. | TRBD1 | TRBV3-1/TRBV3-2 | 16 | CASSQEDREKIYGYTF
. | TRBD1 | TRBV18 | 16 | CASSPSGGKTGNTIYF
. | . | TRBV7-2 | 12 | CASTPGGSPLHF
. | . | TRBV9 | 12 | CASDGGNTEAFF
. | . | TRBV5-6 | 14 | CASSFNGGNSLGYF
. | . | TRBV5-1 | 16 | CASSSAPQLVTDTQYF
. | . | TRBV2 | 13 | CASSVGTGRKLFF
. | . | TRBV3-1/TRBV3-2 | 13 | CASSQDPPYGYTF
. | . | TRBV2 | 15 | CASSEGGSGTGELFF
. | . | TRBV12-2 | 15 | CASRLETANTGELFF
. | . | TRBV2 | 15 | CASSEYQISGNTIYF
. | . | TRBV27 | 16 | CASSRPFWGAYNEQFF
few | TRBD2 | TRBV27 | 17 | CASSPVTSGRNTGELFF
. | TRBD1 | TRBV5-1 | 18 | CASSPISPGQGATGELFF
. | TRBD2 | TRBV7-8 | 18 | CASSLASSGGGNTGELFF
. | TRBD2 | TRBV6-5 | 13 | CASSSPRGTAQYF
. | . | TRBV6-1 | 15 | CASSESPHPGTEAFF
. | . | TRBV3-1/TRBV3-2 | 12 | CASSEGDYGYTF
. | TRBD1 | TRBV7-2 | 13 | CASSLGTDEKLFF
. | . | TRBV12-3/TRBV12-4 | 13 | CASSLEARGGYTF
. | TRBD1 | TRBV5-4 | 18 | CASSPPPGTGVGYNEQFF
few | . | TRBV18 | 15 | CASSPPESENSPLHF
. | . | TRBV5-1 | 14 | CASSFNLVNTEAFF
. | TRBD1 | TRBV2 | 14 | CASSDRGRFEKLFF